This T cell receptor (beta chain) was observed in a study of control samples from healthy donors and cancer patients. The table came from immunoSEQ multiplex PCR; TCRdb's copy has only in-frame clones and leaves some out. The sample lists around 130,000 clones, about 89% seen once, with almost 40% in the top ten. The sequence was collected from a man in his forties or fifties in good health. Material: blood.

In DNA form, the CDR3 reads TGTGCCAGTAGTATTTATTCTCTAAGTGACAATCAGCCCCAGCATTTT. It translates to CASSIYSLSDNQPQHF. The chain links TRBV19 to TRBJ1-5, with no clear D. The CDR3 sequence is 16 residues long. Germline V gives CDR1 LNHDA, CDR2 SQIVND (reference sequence). The V and J ends lost 3 bases and 3 bases respectively, with 15 bases between them.